These T cell receptor beta chains were read from a single sample in a study of T cell repertoires in cytomegalovirus infection. TCRdb re-derived calls from the reads in MiXCR, one entry per CDR3 protein. The repertoire consists of around 190,000 distinct CDR3 sequences, with approximately 15% occurring once and the leading ten covering 25% to 30%. Sequenced sample: PBMCs. Receptors originate from a human donor in good health (CMV status not recorded). Some clones in this sample may be carry-over from other donors' samples. The CDR3 runs from the conserved cysteine through the conserved F or W. D genes are given only for firm matches. A clone size is listed for some rows: how often the clone was seen (once, few, many), or a class if it is expanded.

>.|many|TRBV7-2|TRBJ1-1
TGTGCCAGCAGTAGCACGGGGTCGTACACTGAAGCTTTCTTT
CASSSTGSYTEAFF
>TRBD1|many|TRBV12-3/TRBV12-4|TRBJ1-4
TGTGCCAGCAGTTTCGGGACAGGCTGGCAGGGACTGTTTTTT
CASSFGTGWQGLFF
>.|many|TRBV7-2|TRBJ1-5
TGTGCCAGCAGCTTCCTCGGTGTCTATCAGCCCCAGCATTTT
CASSFLGVYQPQHF
>.|many|TRBV12-5|TRBJ2-7
TGTGCTAGTGGTTTCGGGGGAACCTACGAGCAGTACTTC
CASGFGGTYEQYF
>TRBD1|many|TRBV5-1|TRBJ2-7
TGCGCCAGCAGCTCCCCGGGACAGGGGACCTACGAGCAGTACTTC
CASSSPGQGTYEQYF
>TRBD1|many|TRBV6-6|TRBJ1-4
TGTGCCAGCAGTCTCCAGGGGGCGGCAACTAATGAAAAACTGTTTTTT
CASSLQGAATNEKLFF
>.|few|TRBV20-1|TRBJ1-6
TGCAGTGCTAGAGTTCGGGGGCGAGATTCACCCCTCCACTTT
CSARVRGRDSPLHF
>TRBD2|many|TRBV19|TRBJ2-3
TGTGCCAGTAGTATCCTGGTTAGCGGGGGGGTCGGCACAGATACGCAGTATTTT
CASSILVSGGVGTDTQYF
>TRBD1|few|TRBV7-8|TRBJ1-1
TGTGCCAGCAGCCCGGACAGGGGACTATACACTGAAGCTTTCTTT
CASSPDRGLYTEAFF
>.|few|TRBV11-1|TRBJ2-1
TGTGCCAGCAGTGAGGGCAGGGTGGTCTACAATGAGCAGTTCTTC
CASSEGRVVYNEQFF
>.|.|TRBV19|TRBJ1-1
TGTGCCAGTATCGTGGACAACACTGAAGCTTTCTTT
CASIVDNTEAFF
>.|many|TRBV7-8|TRBJ2-3
TGTGCCAGCAGCTTGAGTAGCAGTTACACAGATACGCAGTATTTT
CASSLSSSYTDTQYF
>TRBD1|.|TRBV4-3|TRBJ2-7
TGCGCCAGCAGCCAAGATCCACAGGGGTTTATCTACGAGCAGTACTTC
CASSQDPQGFIYEQYF
>.|.|TRBV10-3|TRBJ2-4
TGTGCCATCAGCGGGGTGGGGGTTGGAGTGAACATTCAGTACTTC
CAISGVGVGVNIQYF
>.|.|TRBV6-6|TRBJ1-6
TGTGCCAGCAGGCCGTTTACCCGATTGACGGGAAATTCACCCCTCCACTTT
CASRPFTRLTGNSPLHF
>.|few|TRBV3-1|TRBJ2-3
TGTGCCAGCAGGTCAATAGATACGCAGTATTTT
CASRSIDTQYF
>.|.|TRBV29-1|TRBJ1-5
TGCAGCGTTGTATCGGGTACAGGGCCCCAGCATTTT
CSVVSGTGPQHF
>TRBD1|many|TRBV12-3/TRBV12-4|TRBJ1-1
TGTGCCAGGGGACAGACGAACACTGAAGCTTTCTTT
CARGQTNTEAFF
>TRBD1|.|TRBV28|TRBJ1-5
TGTGCCAGCAGGTGGACAGGGGAGGGTCAGCCCCAGCATTTT
CASRWTGEGQPQHF
>.|.|TRBV12-3/TRBV12-4|TRBJ2-1
TGTGCCAGCAGTCCCTGGGGCAGGGGAGACTACAATGAGCAGTTCTTC
CASSPWGRGDYNEQFF
>.|many|TRBV5-1|TRBJ1-1
TGCGCCAGCAGCCTTTCCGGGACCGGGAACACTGAAGCTTTCTTT
CASSLSGTGNTEAFF
>.|few|TRBV20-1|TRBJ2-5
TGCAGTGCCCAAATTTATAGAGCGGGTGGCCAAGAGACCCAGTACTTC
CSAQIYRAGGQETQYF
>.|few|TRBV25-1|TRBJ2-7
TGTGCCAGCAAGAACCTCCAGGTACCCTACGAGCAGTACTTC
CASKNLQVPYEQYF
>.|.|TRBV27|TRBJ1-2
TGTGCCAGCAGTTTAGCACCAGGACGTGGCTACACCTTC
CASSLAPGRGYTF
>TRBD1|.|TRBV29-1|TRBJ1-1
TGCAGCGTAGGGGGACAGTCAGCTTTCTTT
CSVGGQSAFF
>.|many|TRBV10-3|TRBJ1-1
TGTGCCATCAGTGAGTCCCTAGGGTTTTGGGACACTGAAGCTTTCTTT
CAISESLGFWDTEAFF
>TRBD2|many|TRBV5-4|TRBJ2-1
TGTGCCAGCAGCTTGGGACTAGCGGGAGGCCAAGTCAACAATGAGCAGTTCTTC
CASSLGLAGGQVNNEQFF
>.|.|TRBV28|TRBJ2-7
TGTGCCAGCAGTTACGGACTTGCGGGTTCCTACGAGCAGTACTTC
CASSYGLAGSYEQYF
>.|few|TRBV6-1|TRBJ1-5
TGTGCCAGCAGTTGGAGGGGCGGAACCCAGCCCCAGCATTTT
CASSWRGGTQPQHF